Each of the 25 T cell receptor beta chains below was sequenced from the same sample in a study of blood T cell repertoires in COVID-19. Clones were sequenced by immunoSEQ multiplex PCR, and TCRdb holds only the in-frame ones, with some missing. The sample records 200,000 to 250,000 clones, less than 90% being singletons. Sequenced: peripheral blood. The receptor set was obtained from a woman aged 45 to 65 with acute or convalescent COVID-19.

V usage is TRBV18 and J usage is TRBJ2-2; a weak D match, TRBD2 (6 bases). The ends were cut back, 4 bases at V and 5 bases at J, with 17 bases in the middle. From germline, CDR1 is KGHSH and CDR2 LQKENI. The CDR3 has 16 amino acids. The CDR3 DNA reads TGTGCCAGCTCACTGAGAGAAGCGGGCCTTACCGGGGAGCTGTTTTTT. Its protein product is CASSLREAGLTGELFF.

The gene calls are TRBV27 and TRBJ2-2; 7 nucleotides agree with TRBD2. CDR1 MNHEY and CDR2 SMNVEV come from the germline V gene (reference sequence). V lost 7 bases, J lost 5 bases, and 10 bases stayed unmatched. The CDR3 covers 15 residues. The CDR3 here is CASTPSGGRTGELFF. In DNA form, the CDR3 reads TGTGCCAGCACCCCCTCTGGCGGGAGAACCGGGGAGCTGTTTTTT.

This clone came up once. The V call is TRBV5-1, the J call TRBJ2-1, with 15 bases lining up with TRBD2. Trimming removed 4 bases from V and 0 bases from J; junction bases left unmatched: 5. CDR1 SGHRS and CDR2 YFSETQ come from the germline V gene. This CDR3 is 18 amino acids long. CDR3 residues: CASSPGTSGGHSYNEQFF. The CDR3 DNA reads TGCGCCAGCAGCCCCGGGACTAGCGGGGGGCACTCCTACAATGAGCAGTTCTTC. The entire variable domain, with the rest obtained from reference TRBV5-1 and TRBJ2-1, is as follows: KAGVTQTPRYLIKTRGQQVTLSCSPISGHRSVSWYQQTPGQGLQFLFEYFSETQRNKGNFPGRFSGRQFSNSRSEMNVSTLELGDSALYLCASSPGTSGGHSYNEQFFGPGTRLTVL.

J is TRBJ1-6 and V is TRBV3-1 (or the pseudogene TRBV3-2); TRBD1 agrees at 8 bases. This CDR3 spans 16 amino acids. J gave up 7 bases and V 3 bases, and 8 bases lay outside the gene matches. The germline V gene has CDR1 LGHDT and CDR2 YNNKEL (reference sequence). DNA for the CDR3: TGTGCCAGCAGCCACGGACAGGGACGAGGCAATTCACCCCTCCACTTT. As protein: CASSHGQGRGNSPLHF.

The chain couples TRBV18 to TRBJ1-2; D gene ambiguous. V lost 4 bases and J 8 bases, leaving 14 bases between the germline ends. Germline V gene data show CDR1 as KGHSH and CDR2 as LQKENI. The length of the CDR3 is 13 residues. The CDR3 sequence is CASSQSRELGYTF. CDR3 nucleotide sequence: TGTGCCAGCTCACAATCTCGGGAGCTGGGCTACACCTTC.

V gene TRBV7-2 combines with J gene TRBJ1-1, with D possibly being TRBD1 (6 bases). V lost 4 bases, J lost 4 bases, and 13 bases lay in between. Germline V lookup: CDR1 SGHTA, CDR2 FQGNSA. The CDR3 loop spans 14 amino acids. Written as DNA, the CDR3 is TGTGCCAGCAGCTCCAAGGGGGTACGCACTGAAGCTTTCTTT. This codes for CASSSKGVRTEAFF.

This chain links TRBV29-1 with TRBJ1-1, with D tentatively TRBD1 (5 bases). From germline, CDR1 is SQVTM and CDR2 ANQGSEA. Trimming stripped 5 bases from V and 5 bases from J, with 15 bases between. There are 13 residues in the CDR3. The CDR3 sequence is CSVQRGVKTEAFF. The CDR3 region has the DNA TGCAGCGTTCAACGGGGGGTAAAGACTGAAGCTTTCTTT.

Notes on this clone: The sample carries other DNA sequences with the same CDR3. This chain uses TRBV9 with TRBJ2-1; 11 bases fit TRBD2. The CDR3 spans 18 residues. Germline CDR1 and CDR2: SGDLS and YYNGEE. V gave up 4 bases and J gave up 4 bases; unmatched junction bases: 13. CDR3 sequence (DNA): TGTGCCAGCAGCTTCGGAGGGGGGGGACTAGCGGAGTACAATGAGCAGTTCTTC. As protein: CASSFGGGGLAEYNEQFF.

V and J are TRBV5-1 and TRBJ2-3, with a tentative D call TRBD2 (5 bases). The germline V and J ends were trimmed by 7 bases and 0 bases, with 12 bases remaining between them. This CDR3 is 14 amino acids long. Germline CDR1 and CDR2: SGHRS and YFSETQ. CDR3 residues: CASAPAASTDTQYF. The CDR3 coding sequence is TGCGCCAGCGCCCCAGCGGCTAGCACAGATACGCAGTATTTT. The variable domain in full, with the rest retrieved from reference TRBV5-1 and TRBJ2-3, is KAGVTQTPRYLIKTRGQQVTLSCSPISGHRSVSWYQQTPGQGLQFLFEYFSETQRNKGNFPGRFSGRQFSNSRSEMNVSTLELGDSALYLCASAPAASTDTQYFGPGTRLTVL.

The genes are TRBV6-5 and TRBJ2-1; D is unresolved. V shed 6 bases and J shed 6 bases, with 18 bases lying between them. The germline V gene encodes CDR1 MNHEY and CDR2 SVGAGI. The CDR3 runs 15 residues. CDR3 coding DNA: TGTGCCAGCAGCCGAATCTTCAGCGCTCGCAATGAGCAGTTCTTC. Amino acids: CASSRIFSARNEQFF.

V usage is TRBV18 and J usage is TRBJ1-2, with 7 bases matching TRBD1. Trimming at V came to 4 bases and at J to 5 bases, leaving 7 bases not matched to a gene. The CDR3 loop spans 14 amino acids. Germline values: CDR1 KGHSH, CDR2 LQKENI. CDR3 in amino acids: CASSRDSFEYGYTF. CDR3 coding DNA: TGTGCCAGCTCACGGGACAGTTTTGAATATGGCTACACCTTC.

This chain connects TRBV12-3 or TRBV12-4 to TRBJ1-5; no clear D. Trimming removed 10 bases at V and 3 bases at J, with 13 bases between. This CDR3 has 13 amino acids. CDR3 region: CATEGRFNQPQHF. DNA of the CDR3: TGTGCCACTGAGGGCAGGTTCAATCAGCCCCAGCATTTT.

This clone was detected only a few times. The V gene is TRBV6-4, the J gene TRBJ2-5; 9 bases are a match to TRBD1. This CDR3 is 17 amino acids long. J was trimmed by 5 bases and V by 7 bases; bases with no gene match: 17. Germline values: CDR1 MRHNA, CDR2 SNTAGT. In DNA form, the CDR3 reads TGTGCCAGCAAGTTCCCGGGACAGGGATATTTGAGGGAGACCCAGTACTTC. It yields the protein CASKFPGQGYLRETQYF.

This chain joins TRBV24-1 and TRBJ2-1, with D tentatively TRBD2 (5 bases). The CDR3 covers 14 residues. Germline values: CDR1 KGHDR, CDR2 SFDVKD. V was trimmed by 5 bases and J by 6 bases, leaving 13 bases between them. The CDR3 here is CATSAPGMVNEQFF. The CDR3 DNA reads TGTGCCACCAGTGCCCCGGGAATGGTCAATGAGCAGTTCTTC.

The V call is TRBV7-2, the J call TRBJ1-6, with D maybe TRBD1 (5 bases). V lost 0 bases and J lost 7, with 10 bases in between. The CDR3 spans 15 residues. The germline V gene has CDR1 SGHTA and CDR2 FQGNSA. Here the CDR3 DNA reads TGTGCCAGCAGCTTAGCGGGGGGTGGGAATTCACCCCTCCACTTT. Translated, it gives CASSLAGGGNSPLHF.

The CDR3 loop reads CASRDRDSFFF. The CDR3 DNA sequence: TGTGCCAGCAGGGACCGGGACAGCTTCTTCTTC. The V gene is TRBV6-4, the J gene TRBJ2-1; 7 bases agree with TRBD1. The CDR3 is 11 amino acids. The germline CDR1 and CDR2 sequences are MRHNA and SNTAGT. The V gene end was trimmed by 6 bases and the J gene end by 16 bases; junction bases not matched to a gene: 9.

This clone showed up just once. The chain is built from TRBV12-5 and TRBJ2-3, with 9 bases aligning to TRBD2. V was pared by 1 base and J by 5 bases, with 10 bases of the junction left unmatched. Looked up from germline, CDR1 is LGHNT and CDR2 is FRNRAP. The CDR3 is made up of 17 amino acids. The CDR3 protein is CASGLGPGRGGEDTQYF. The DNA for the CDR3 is TGTGCTAGTGGTTTGGGCCCTGGGCGGGGGGGCGAAGATACGCAGTATTTT.

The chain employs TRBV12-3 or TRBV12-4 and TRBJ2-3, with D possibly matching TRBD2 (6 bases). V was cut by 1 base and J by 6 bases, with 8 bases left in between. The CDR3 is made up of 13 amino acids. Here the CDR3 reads CASSLGTMDTQYF. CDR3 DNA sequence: TGTGCCAGCAGTTTAGGGACTATGGATACGCAGTATTTT.

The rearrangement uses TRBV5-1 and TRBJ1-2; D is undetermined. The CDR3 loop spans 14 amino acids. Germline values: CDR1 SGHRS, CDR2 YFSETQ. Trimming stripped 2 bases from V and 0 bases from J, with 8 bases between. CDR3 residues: CASSLGTTNYGYTF. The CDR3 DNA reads TGCGCCAGCAGCTTAGGCACTACTAACTATGGCTACACCTTC.

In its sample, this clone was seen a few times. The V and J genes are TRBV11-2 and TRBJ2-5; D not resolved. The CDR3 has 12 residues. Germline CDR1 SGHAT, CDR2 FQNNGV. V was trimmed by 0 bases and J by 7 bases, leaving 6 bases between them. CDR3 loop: CASSLDRGTQYF. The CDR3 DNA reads TGTGCCAGCAGCTTAGATCGAGGGACCCAGTACTTC. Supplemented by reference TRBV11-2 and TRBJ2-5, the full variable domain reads EAGVAQSPRYKIIEKRQSVAFWCNPISGHATLYWYQQILGQGPKLLIQFQNNGVVDDSQLPKDRFSAERLKGVDSTLKIQPAKLEDSAVYLCASSLDRGTQYFGPGTRLLVL.

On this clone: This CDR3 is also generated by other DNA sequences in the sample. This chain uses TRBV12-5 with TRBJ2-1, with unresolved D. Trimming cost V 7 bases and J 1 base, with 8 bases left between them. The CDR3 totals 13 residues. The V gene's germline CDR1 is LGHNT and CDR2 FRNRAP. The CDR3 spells CASASSSYNEQFF. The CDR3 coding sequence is TGTGCTAGTGCCTCCAGTTCCTACAATGAGCAGTTCTTC. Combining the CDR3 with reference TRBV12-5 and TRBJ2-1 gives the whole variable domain DARVTQTPRHKVTEMGQEVTMRCQPILGHNTVFWYRQTMMQGLELLAYFRNRAPLDDSGMPKDRFSAEMPDATLATLKIQPSEPRDSAVYFCASASSSYNEQFFGPGTRLTVL.

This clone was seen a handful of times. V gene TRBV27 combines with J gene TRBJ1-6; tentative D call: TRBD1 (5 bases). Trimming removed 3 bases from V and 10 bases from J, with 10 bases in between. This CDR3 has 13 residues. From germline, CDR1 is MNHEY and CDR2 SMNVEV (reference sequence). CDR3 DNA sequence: TGTGCCAGCAGTTTGGGGGGGTCCTCACCCCTCCACTTT. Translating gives CASSLGGSSPLHF.

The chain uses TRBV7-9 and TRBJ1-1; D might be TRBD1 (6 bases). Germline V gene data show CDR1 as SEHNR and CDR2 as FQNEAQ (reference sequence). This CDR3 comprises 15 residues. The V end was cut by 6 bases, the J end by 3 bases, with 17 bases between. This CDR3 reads CASSQNRGAYTEAFF. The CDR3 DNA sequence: TGTGCCAGCAGTCAAAATCGGGGGGCTTACACTGAAGCTTTCTTT.

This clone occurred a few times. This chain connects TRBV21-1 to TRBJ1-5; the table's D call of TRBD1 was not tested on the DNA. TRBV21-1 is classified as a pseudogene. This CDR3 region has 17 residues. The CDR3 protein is CASSLKGTGDSNQPQHF. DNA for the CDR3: TGTGCCAGCAGCCTCAAAGGGACAGGAGATAGCAATCAGCCCCAGCATTTT.

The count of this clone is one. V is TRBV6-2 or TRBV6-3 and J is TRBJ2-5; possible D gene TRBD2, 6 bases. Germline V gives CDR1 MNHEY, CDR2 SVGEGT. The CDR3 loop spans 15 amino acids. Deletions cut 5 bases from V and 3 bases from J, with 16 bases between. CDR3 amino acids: CASSPRSLAEETQYF. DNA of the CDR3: TGTGCCAGCAGTCCCCGGAGCTTAGCGGAAGAGACCCAGTACTTC.